These T cell receptor beta chains were read from a single sample in a study of blood T cells in healthy people across ages. TCRdb reprocessed the 5' RACE reads with MiXCR, giving one entry per CDR3 protein. Counted here are fewer than 800,000 distinct CDR3 sequences, more than 20% occurring once; the ten biggest clones make up 3.6%. The sequenced material came from blood. The receptors were sampled from a man in his 70s in good health. The CDR3 runs from the conserved cysteine through the conserved F or W. The order of the fields is clone size, D gene, J gene, V gene, CDR3 DNA, CDR3 protein. The D gene is left open where the match is weak. Clone size, where shown, is once, few, many, or a class for clones that have expanded.

few - TRBJ2-5 TRBV20-1 TGCAGTGGGCTCCTTGGGCCTAAAGAGACCCAGTACTTC CSGLLGPKETQYF
few TRBD1 TRBJ1-5 TRBV2 TGTGCCAGCAGCTACGACAGGGGGAACAATCAGCCCCAGCATTTT CASSYDRGNNQPQHF
few - TRBJ2-2 TRBV24-1 TGTGCCACCAGTAGGGGGTTCGCGAACACCGGGGAGCTGTTTTTT CATSRGFANTGELFF
few TRBD1 TRBJ2-5 TRBV12-3/TRBV12-4 TGTGCCAGCAGATGGACAGGGGGCGGAGAGACCCAGTACTTC CASRWTGGGETQYF
- TRBD2 TRBJ2-7 TRBV2 TGTGCCAGTAGGACTAGCGGGAGGAGCTCCTACGAGCAGTACTTC CASRTSGRSSYEQYF
few - TRBJ1-5 TRBV29-1 TGCAGCGCTGGACAGAATAGCAATCAGCCCCAGCATTTT CSAGQNSNQPQHF
few - TRBJ1-1 TRBV12-5 TGTGCTAGTGGCCTTTCGGGGGGGGACACTGAAGCTTTCTTT CASGLSGGDTEAFF
- - TRBJ2-3 TRBV12-3/TRBV12-4 TGTGCCAGCAGTTTCTCTAGCGGCACAGATACGCAGTATTTT CASSFSSGTDTQYF
- - TRBJ2-2 TRBV20-1 TGCAGTGCCCAGGTTGGGGGATCCGGGGAGCTGTTTTTT CSAQVGGSGELFF
few TRBD2 TRBJ2-7 TRBV14 TGTGCCAGCAGCCAATGGAGCGGGAGGTCCTACGAGCAGTACTTC CASSQWSGRSYEQYF
- - TRBJ1-2 TRBV29-1 TGCAGCGCCCCAGGGGTGAACTATGGCTACACCTTC CSAPGVNYGYTF
- - TRBJ2-3 TRBV27 TGTGCCAGCGGAACTGGGACACCCAATACGCAGTATTTT CASGTGTPNTQYF
- - TRBJ1-4 TRBV9 TGTGCCAGCAGCTTAGCCCCCTGGGGTGAAAAACTGTTTTTT CASSLAPWGEKLFF
few - TRBJ1-5 TRBV6-5 TGTGCCAGCAGTTACTCCGGCAGGGTTAATCAGCCCCAGCATTTT CASSYSGRVNQPQHF
- - TRBJ1-1 TRBV7-9 TGCGCCAGCAGCTTAGCGTACAGGGCAAACACTGAAGCTTTCTTT CASSLAYRANTEAFF
- - TRBJ2-7 TRBV6-6 TGTGTCAGCAGTGGAACAGGTTACGAGCAGTACTTC CVSSGTGYEQYF
- TRBD2 TRBJ2-1 TRBV20-1 TGCAGTGCTAGAGTTGGGACTAGCGGAGACAATGAGCAGTTCTTC CSARVGTSGDNEQFF
- - TRBJ1-2 TRBV12-3/TRBV12-4 TGTGCCAGCAGTTTCCGACAGAATCTCTATGGCTACACCTTC CASSFRQNLYGYTF
many - TRBJ1-1 TRBV5-1 TGCGCCAGCAGCTTGTCGGGTCAGAACACTGAAGCTTTCTTT CASSLSGQNTEAFF
- - TRBJ1-6 TRBV28 TGTGCCAGCAGTTTTCTAATCGGGACATATAATTCACCCCTCCACTTT CASSFLIGTYNSPLHF
few - TRBJ2-3 TRBV9 TGTGCCAGCAGCCCGGGAAACGCGCGGAGCGCGCAGTATTTT CASSPGNARSAQYF
- - TRBJ2-5 TRBV20-1 TGCAGTGCTAAGCCACCCGGGACGGACCAAGAGACCCAGTACTTC CSAKPPGTDQETQYF
- - TRBJ2-1 TRBV25-1 TGTGCCAGCAGTGAAGCTCTCTCTTGGAATGAGCAGTTCTTC CASSEALSWNEQFF
few TRBD2 TRBJ2-3 TRBV20-1 TGCAGTGCTAGAAGACTAGCGGCCACAGATACGCAGTATTTT CSARRLAATDTQYF
- - TRBJ2-1 TRBV20-1 TGCAGTGCAAACAGGGTGGTAGGGTATGAGCAGTTCTTC CSANRVVGYEQFF
- TRBD1 TRBJ1-4 TRBV7-2 TGTGCCAGCAGCTTGGCTCCGGGACAGTCTAATGAAAAACTGTTTTTT CASSLAPGQSNEKLFF
few - TRBJ2-5 TRBV27 TGTGCCAGCAGTATCCGACAGGCGGCGGCCCAGTACTTC CASSIRQAAAQYF
- TRBD1 TRBJ2-1 TRBV14 TGTGCCAGCAGCCAACATATTGGGACAGGCCTAGCTTACAATGAGCAGTTCTTC CASSQHIGTGLAYNEQFF
- TRBD1 TRBJ2-7 TRBV20-1 TGCAGTGCCAGACCACGACAGGGGGGGAGGGGGTTTTCCTACGAGCAGTACTTC CSARPRQGGRGFSYEQYF
few - TRBJ2-5 TRBV6-1 TGTGCCAGCAGTGAAATGCTTGAGACCCAGTACTTC CASSEMLETQYF
- - TRBJ2-2 TRBV19 TGTGCCAGTAGAGGATACGGGACGGCCATAGGGATCGGGGAGCTGTTTTTT CASRGYGTAIGIGELFF
many TRBD1 TRBJ2-6 TRBV25-1 TGTGCCAGCAGCTACCGGGACAGTTTTAAAGGGGCCAACGTCCTGACTTTC CASSYRDSFKGANVLTF
- - TRBJ1-4 TRBV28 TGTGCCAGCAGCCATGGAGGGGGGAATGAAAAACTGTTTTTT CASSHGGGNEKLFF
many - TRBJ1-5 TRBV2 TGTGCCAGCAGTGCCCGGGACGGTAGCAATCAGCCCCAGCATTTT CASSARDGSNQPQHF
many TRBD2 TRBJ2-1 TRBV7-3 TGTGCCAGCAGCTTAATCCCTTTAGCGGGAACTATCAATGAGCAGTTCTTC CASSLIPLAGTINEQFF
- TRBD2 TRBJ2-7 TRBV5-1 TGCGCCAGCAGCTTGGAGTCTAGCGGGGGCACCTACGAGCAGTACTTC CASSLESSGGTYEQYF
- TRBD1 TRBJ2-7 TRBV6-1 TGTGCCACCAAGCCCGGACAGGGATCGACCTACGAGCAGTACTTC CATKPGQGSTYEQYF
- - TRBJ2-5 TRBV3-1 TGTGCCAGCAGCCAATCGGCAGCTGGGGGGACCCAGTACTTC CASSQSAAGGTQYF
few - TRBJ1-2 TRBV7-2 TGTGCCAGCAGCTTGGGGCGGGAAGTGAACACCTTC CASSLGREVNTF
- - TRBJ1-1 TRBV5-1 TGCGCCAGCAGCTTGTTAGGAGGGCTCGGGGAAGCTTTCTTT CASSLLGGLGEAFF
- - TRBJ2-7 TRBV14 TGTGCCAGCAGCCAAGGCCTGCGGACTCCTGAGCAGTACTTC CASSQGLRTPEQYF
- TRBD2 TRBJ2-1 TRBV6-5 TGTGCCAGCAGCCGGGACTACCGAGAGCAGTTCTTC CASSRDYREQFF
- - TRBJ2-5 TRBV28 TGTGCCAGCAGTTTTCCTCATGGGGGCGAGCAAGAGACCCAGTACTTC CASSFPHGGEQETQYF
many - TRBJ1-5 TRBV4-1 TGCGCCAGCAGCCAAGATCAGGGCGGGGGGCAGCCCCAGCATTTT CASSQDQGGGQPQHF
- - TRBJ1-2 TRBV7-2 TGTGCCAGCAGAGCACAGGATAACTATGGCTACACCTTC CASRAQDNYGYTF
- TRBD2 TRBJ2-5 TRBV2 TGTGCCAGCAGTACCTTAGCGGGAGGTGTGGAGACCCAGTACTTC CASSTLAGGVETQYF
few - TRBJ2-7 TRBV12-3/TRBV12-4 TGTGCCAGCAGTTTACGACCTATAAACGAGCAGTACTTC CASSLRPINEQYF
- TRBD2 TRBJ2-1 TRBV7-7 TGTGCTAGCAGCTCCGGACTAGCGGTCTACAATGAGCAGTTCTTC CASSSGLAVYNEQFF
- TRBD1 TRBJ2-7 TRBV6-2/TRBV6-3 TGTGCCAGCAGCGCCCCAGGACAGGGAGCCTACGAGCAGTACTTC CASSAPGQGAYEQYF
- TRBD2 TRBJ2-3 TRBV7-3 TGTGCCAGCAGCTCAAACTCAGGTTTGGGAGGGACGCAGTATTTT CASSSNSGLGGTQYF